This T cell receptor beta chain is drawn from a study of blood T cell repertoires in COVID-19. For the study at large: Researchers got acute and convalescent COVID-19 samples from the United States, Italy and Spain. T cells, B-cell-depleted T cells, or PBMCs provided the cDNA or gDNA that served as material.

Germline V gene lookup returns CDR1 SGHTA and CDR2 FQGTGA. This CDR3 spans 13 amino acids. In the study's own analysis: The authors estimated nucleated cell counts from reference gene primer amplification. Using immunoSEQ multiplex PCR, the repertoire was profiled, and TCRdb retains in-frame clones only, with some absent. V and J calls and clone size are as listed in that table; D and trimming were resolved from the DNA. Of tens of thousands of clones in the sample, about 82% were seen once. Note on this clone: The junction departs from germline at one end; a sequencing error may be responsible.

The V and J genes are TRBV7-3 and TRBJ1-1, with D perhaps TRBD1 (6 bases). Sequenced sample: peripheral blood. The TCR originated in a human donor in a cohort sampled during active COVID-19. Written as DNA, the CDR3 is TGTGCCAGCAGCTTAGGGGGGGACACTCAAGCTTTCTTT. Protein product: CASSLGGDTQAFF.